This T cell receptor beta chain was recorded in a study of identical twins. Findings and limits, study-wide: Invariant cells of the MAIT and iNKT types might have partly distorted the zero-insertion analyses. Fewer insertions characterized abundant cord blood beta clonotypes, whereas memory repertoires showed none.

TCRdb passed the 5' RACE reads through MiXCR, listing each CDR3 protein once. The table includes around 250,000 distinct CDR3 sequences, about 8.9% detected once. The germline V gene encodes CDR1 SGHKS and CDR2 YYEKEE (reference sequence). Trimming left V 2 bases short and J 1 base short, with 16 bases between. The CDR3 spans 18 residues. This clonotype has just a few counts. What it recognizes is unknown. This sample was shared with a second study, whose subject was yellow fever vaccine responses in identical twins. This second report adds: It has been reported that, in twins, the vaccine T cell response seemed partly convergent and partly personalized.

The rearrangement uses TRBV5-5 and TRBJ2-6; D is ambiguous. The TCR sequence derives from a woman between 18 and 29 years old in good health. The source material was CD8+ T cells sorted from blood. DNA of the CDR3: TGTGCCAGCAGCTTTCGCTATTGGTGGGTGTCTGGGGCCAACGTCCTGACTTTC. It yields the protein CASSFRYWWVSGANVLTF.